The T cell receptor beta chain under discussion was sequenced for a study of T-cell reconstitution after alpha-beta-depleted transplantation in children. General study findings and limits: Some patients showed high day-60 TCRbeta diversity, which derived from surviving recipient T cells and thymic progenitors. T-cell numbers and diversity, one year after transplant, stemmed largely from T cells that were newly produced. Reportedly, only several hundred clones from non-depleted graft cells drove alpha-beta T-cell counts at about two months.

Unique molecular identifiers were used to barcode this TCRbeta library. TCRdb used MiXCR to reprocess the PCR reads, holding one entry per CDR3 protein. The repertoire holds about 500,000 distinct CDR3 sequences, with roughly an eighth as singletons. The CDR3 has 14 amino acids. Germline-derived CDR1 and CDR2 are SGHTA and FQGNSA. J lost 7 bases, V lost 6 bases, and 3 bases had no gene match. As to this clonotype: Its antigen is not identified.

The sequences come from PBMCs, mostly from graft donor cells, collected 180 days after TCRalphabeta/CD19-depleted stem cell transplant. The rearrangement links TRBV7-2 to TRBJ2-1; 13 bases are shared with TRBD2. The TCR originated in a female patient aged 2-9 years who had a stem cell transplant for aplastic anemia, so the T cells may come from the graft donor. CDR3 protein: CASRPGLAGNEQFF. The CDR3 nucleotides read TGTGCCAGCAGACCGGGACTAGCGGGAAATGAGCAGTTCTTC.